The T cell receptor (beta chain) under discussion was sequenced for a study of T cell responses to AZD1222 COVID-19 vaccine. Study results and caveats: CD4 TCRs covered the whole spike, strongest at regions 160-218 and 743-854. Two AZD1222 doses significantly raised spike-specific TCR breadth and depth over controls. Close to half of spike-specific TCRs reportedly recognize unmutated variant regions.

Concerning this clone itself: Its cognate antigen is unknown.

The CDR3 extends over 15 amino acids. The V and J ends lost 1 base and 10 bases, in that order; junction bases with no gene match: 12. Germline CDR1 reads GTSNPN; CDR2 reads SVGIG (reference sequence). This table comes from immunoSEQ multiplex PCR, and its TCRdb copy is limited to in-frame clones, with some not included. The table shows roughly 150,000 clones, with 80% to 95% occurring only once. Sequences were derived from peripheral blood, sampled on day 0 of AZD1222 vaccination. This receptor was obtained from an adult in good health. V and J are TRBV30 and TRBJ1-4; 7 positions agree with TRBD1. CDR3 DNA: TGTGCCTGGAGTGCAGGACAGGCTATGGGGGGAAAACTGTTTTTT. This sequence encodes CAWSAGQAMGGKLFF. The variable domain in full, with the rest retrieved from reference TRBV30 and TRBJ1-4, is SQTIHQWPATLVQPVGSPLSLECTVEGTSNPNLYWYRQAAGRGLQLLFYSVGIGQISSEVPQNLSASRPQDRQFILSSKKLLLSDSGFYLCAWSAGQAMGGKLFFGSGTQLSVL.